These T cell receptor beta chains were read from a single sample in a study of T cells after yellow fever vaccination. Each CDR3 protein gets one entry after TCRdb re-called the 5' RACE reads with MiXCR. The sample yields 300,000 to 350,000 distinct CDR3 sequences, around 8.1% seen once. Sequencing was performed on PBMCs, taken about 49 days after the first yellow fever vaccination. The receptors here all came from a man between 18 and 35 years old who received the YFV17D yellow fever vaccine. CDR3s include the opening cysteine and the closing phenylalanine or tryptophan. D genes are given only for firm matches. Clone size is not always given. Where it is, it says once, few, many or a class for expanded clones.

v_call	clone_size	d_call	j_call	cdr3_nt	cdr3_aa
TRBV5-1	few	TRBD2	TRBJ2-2	TGCGCCAGCAGCTTCCGGGAGGACACCGGGGAGCTGTTTTTT	CASSFREDTGELFF
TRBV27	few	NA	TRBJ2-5	TGTGCCAGCAGTTTATCAATCGACTATGAAGAGACCCAGTACTTC	CASSLSIDYEETQYF
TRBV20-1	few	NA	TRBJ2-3	TGCAGTTTAGCCGGGACAAGAAATACGCAGTATTTT	CSLAGTRNTQYF
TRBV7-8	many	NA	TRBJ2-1	TGTGCCAGCAGTCCCGACAGGAGACAGCGATGGGAGCAGTTCTTC	CASSPDRRQRWEQFF
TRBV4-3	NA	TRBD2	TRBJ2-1	TGCGCCAGCAGCCCCGGACTAGCGAGGTACAATGAGCAGTTCTTC	CASSPGLARYNEQFF
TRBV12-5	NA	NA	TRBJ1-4	TGTGCTAGTTACAGGGTACTCAATGAAAAACTGTTTTTT	CASYRVLNEKLFF
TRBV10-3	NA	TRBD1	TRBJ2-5	TGTGCCATCAGTGAGCCGGGACAGGGAATTCCAGAGACCCAGTACTTC	CAISEPGQGIPETQYF
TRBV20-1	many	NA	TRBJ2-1	TGCAGTGCCCCATCCCCGAGTGAGCAGTTCTTC	CSAPSPSEQFF
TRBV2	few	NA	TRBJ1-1	TGTGCCAGCAGGCCCTCCACGAGGGGCGGGACTGAAGCTTTCTTT	CASRPSTRGGTEAFF
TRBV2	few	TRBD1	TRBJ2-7	TGTGCCAGCAGCTCCGGGACAGGAGTTTCCTACGAGCAGTACTTC	CASSSGTGVSYEQYF
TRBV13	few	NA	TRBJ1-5	TGTGCCAGCAGTAACAGGGCCCAGCCCCAGCATTTT	CASSNRAQPQHF
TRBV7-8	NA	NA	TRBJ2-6	TGTGCCAGCACCCTGGGAACGGCTTCTGGGGCCAACGTCCTGACTTTC	CASTLGTASGANVLTF
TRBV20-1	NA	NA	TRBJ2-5	TGCAGTGCTCCAACCAGGGGCCAAGAGAACCAGTACTTC	CSAPTRGQENQYF
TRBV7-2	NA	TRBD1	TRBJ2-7	TGTGCCAGCAGGAACCACGGGACAGGGAGGTACGAGCAGTACTTC	CASRNHGTGRYEQYF
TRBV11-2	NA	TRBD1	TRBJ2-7	TGTGCCAGCAGCTTGGGCAGGACAGGGCAAATTTTCTCCTACGAGCAGTACTTC	CASSLGRTGQIFSYEQYF
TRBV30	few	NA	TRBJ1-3	TGTGCCTGGAGTGAGGCGGGAAACACCATATATTTT	CAWSEAGNTIYF
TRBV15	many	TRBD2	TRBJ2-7	TGTGCCACCAGCCTCGGGACTAGCGGGGTCTACGAGCAGTACTTC	CATSLGTSGVYEQYF
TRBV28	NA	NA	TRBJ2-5	TGTGCCAGGAGCCCTGGGCTCGTTGCGGAGACCCAGTACTTC	CARSPGLVAETQYF
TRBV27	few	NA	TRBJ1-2	TGTGCCAGCAGTTCCAGTGCCACCCCCGGGGCGGAAGGCTACACCTTC	CASSSSATPGAEGYTF
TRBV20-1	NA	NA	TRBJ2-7	TGCAGTGCTAGGGCGACAGCCTCCTACGAGCAGTACTTC	CSARATASYEQYF
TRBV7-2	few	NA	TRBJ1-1	TGTGCCAGCAGCTTAGATCGGACAGCGAGCTTCTTT	CASSLDRTASFF
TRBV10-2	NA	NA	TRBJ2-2	TGCGCCAGCAGTGAGGAGGCCTTTCTAAACGCCGGGGAGCTGTTTTTT	CASSEEAFLNAGELFF
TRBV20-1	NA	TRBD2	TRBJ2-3	TGCAGTGCTAGAGATCCCGCTAGCGGGGCCAGCACAGATACGCAGTATTTT	CSARDPASGASTDTQYF
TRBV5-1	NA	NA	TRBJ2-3	TGCGCCAGCAGCTTTCGAGGCAGGGGTCCCGGAGATACGCAGTATTTT	CASSFRGRGPGDTQYF
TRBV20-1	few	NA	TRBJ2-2	TGCAGTGTCGGGGGTAGCCCAACCGGGGAGCTGTTTTTT	CSVGGSPTGELFF
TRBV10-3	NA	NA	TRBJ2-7	TGTGCCATCAGTGAGTCGACTCGGGGACGGAGGACGAACTTC	CAISESTRGRRTNF
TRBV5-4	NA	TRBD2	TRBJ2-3	TGTGCCATAACGGACGGGGGGGGCGATGATACGCAGTATTTT	CAITDGGGDDTQYF
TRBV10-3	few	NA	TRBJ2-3	TGTGCCATCAGAAAGGGCCTCCCCACAGATACGCAGTATTTT	CAIRKGLPTDTQYF
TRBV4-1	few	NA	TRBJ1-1	TGCGCCAGCAGCCAAGATGGGGGGGCTGTCACTGAAGCTTTCTTT	CASSQDGGAVTEAFF
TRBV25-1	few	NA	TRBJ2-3	TGTGCCAGCAGTGAAAGAGGTCGGGACCGCACAGATACGCAGTATTTT	CASSERGRDRTDTQYF
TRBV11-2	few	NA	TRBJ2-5	TGTGCCAGCTCGGCGGGAATCCAAGAGACCCAGTACTTC	CASSAGIQETQYF
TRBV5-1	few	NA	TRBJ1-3	TGCGCCAGCAGCTTGGGGCAGACCTCTGGAAACACCATATATTTT	CASSLGQTSGNTIYF
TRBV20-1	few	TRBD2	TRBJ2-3	TGCAGTGCTAGAGGGCGGGGGGCTACAGATACGCAGTATTTT	CSARGRGATDTQYF
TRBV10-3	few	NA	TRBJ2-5	TGTGCCATCAGTGAGTCACCCCGCTTCGAGGGCCAAGAGACCCAGTACTTC	CAISESPRFEGQETQYF
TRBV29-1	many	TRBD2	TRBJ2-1	TGCAGCGTTGAAGCGGGACTAGCGGGGGGTTCCTACAATGAGCAGTTCTTC	CSVEAGLAGGSYNEQFF
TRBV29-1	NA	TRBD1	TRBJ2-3	TGCAGCGTCGCCGGGACAGTGCAATCAGATACGCAGTATTTT	CSVAGTVQSDTQYF
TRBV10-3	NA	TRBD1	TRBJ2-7	TGTGCCATCAGTGAATCGGGACAGAGTGAGCAGTACTTC	CAISESGQSEQYF
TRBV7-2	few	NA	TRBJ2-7	TGTGCCAGCAGCGCCTATTGGGGAGGCTCCTACGAGCAGTACTTC	CASSAYWGGSYEQYF
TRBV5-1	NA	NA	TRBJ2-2	TGCGCCAGCAGCTGGACGGGGGCGAACACCGGGGAGCTGTTTTTT	CASSWTGANTGELFF
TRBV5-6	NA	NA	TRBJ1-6	TGTGCCAGCAGCCACGGGACGGAGTATAATTCACCCCTCCACTTT	CASSHGTEYNSPLHF
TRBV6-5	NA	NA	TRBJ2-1	TGTGCCAGCAGTTACGGAGGGGGTGGCTACAATGAGCAGTTCTTC	CASSYGGGGYNEQFF
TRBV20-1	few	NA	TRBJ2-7	TGCAGTGCCCTTACAGGGAACTCCTACGAGCAGTACTTC	CSALTGNSYEQYF
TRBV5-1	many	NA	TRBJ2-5	TGCGCCACCGGGACGACACAAGAGACCCAGTACTTC	CATGTTQETQYF
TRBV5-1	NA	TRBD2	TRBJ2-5	TGCGCCAGCAGCTTGTCGGCGGGGGGCGCGCAAGAGACCCAGTACTTC	CASSLSAGGAQETQYF
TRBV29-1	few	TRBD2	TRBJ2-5	TGCAGCGTTGATATTGTCGGGGGGGCCCAAGAGACCCAGTACTTC	CSVDIVGGAQETQYF
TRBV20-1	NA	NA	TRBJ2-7	TGCAGTGCCCAACAGGGCTCCTACGAGCAGTACTTC	CSAQQGSYEQYF
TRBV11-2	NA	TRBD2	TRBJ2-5	TGTGCCAGCAGCCCACGAGCTAGCGGTGAAGAGACCCAGTACTTC	CASSPRASGEETQYF
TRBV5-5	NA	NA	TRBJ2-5	TGTGCCAGCAGCTTGCGGCCAAACGGAGGTCAAGAGACCCAGTACTTC	CASSLRPNGGQETQYF
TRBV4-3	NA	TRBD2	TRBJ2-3	TGCGCCAGCAGCCAAGATACCGGACTAGCGGAAGATACGCAGTATTTT	CASSQDTGLAEDTQYF
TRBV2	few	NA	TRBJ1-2	TGTGCCAGCAAATGGGTGGATGGCTACACCTTC	CASKWVDGYTF
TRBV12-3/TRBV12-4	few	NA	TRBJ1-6	TGTGCCAGCAAAGAGGACAACTATAATTCACCCCTCCACTTT	CASKEDNYNSPLHF
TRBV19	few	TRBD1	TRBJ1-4	TGTGCCAGTAGTGTCTCCGGGACAGGGTATGAAAAACTGTTTTTT	CASSVSGTGYEKLFF
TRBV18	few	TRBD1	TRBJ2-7	TGTGCCAGCTCACCACAGGGGACAGGGGCCAAAGAGCAGTACTTC	CASSPQGTGAKEQYF
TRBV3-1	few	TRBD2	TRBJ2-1	TGTGCCAGCAGTCAAGACCCCGGGGGGGCTTACAATGAGCAGTTCTTC	CASSQDPGGAYNEQFF
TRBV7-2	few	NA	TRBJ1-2	TGTGCCAGCAGCGCCTCCCACATTTATGGCTACACCTTC	CASSASHIYGYTF